A selection of T cell receptor beta chains follows, all from one sample in a study of T cells expressing NK-cell markers. TCRdb reprocessed the 5' RACE reads and reports one entry per CDR3 protein, with no DNA. The table gives 400,000 to 450,000 distinct CDR3 sequences; the top ten clones make up 7.3% of it. The specimen sequenced was blood T cells: a sorted CD56 or NKG2C T cell subset, CD4+ or CD8+ T cells, or bulk PBMC T cells (not recorded which). The receptor set was obtained from a woman between 18 and 75 years old in good health. Each CDR3 is given with its conserved first and last residue. Each record gives: J gene, V gene, CDR3 protein.

TRBJ2-1,TRBV12-3/TRBV12-4,CASRSGGVNEQFF
TRBJ2-2,TRBV12-3/TRBV12-4,CASRGLDATGELFF
TRBJ2-3,TRBV7-2,CASSGGLAGGLDTQYF
TRBJ2-2,TRBV20-1,CSAIGNTGELFF
TRBJ2-5,TRBV23-1,CARWVNQETQYF
TRBJ1-2,TRBV12-3/TRBV12-4,CASSPPPGTGGF
TRBJ2-7,TRBV3-1,CASSQVGRASGHYEQYF
TRBJ2-5,TRBV6-5,CASSYGGAGEAQETQYF
TRBJ2-1,TRBV7-3,CASSENPGAGAYNEQFF
TRBJ2-1,TRBV12-3/TRBV12-4,CASRGLEFSNEQFF
TRBJ2-2,TRBV15,CATSGQPNTGELFF
TRBJ2-7,TRBV20-1,CSATGTSGGSYEQYF
TRBJ1-2,TRBV12-3/TRBV12-4,CASSPDSYYGYTF
TRBJ1-1,TRBV12-3/TRBV12-4,CASSLALVRGPTEAFF
TRBJ2-7,TRBV27,CASMGQGLGEQYF
TRBJ2-1,TRBV12-3/TRBV12-4,CATKGASYNEQFF
TRBJ2-5,TRBV28,CASSPSPSSGRKSETQYF
TRBJ2-4,TRBV6-2/TRBV6-3,CASTPGDIQYF
TRBJ2-3,TRBV11-1,CASGDSSETQYF
TRBJ1-2,TRBV11-2,CASSLEGDRPNYGYTF